The rows below give T cell receptor beta chains drawn from one sample of a study of preoperative IRX-2 immunotherapy in early breast cancer. Profiling relied on immunoSEQ multiplex PCR, and the TCRdb table lists in-frame clones only, not all of them. The table shows about 43,000 clones, with over 85% occurring only once. The sample was tumor tissue, taken after IRX-2 immunotherapy. These receptors all come from a human donor with breast cancer. Each CDR3 is given without its conserved first and last residue. Each record gives: V gene, CDR3 protein.

TRBV5-1 ASSLAPGSRTEAF
TRBV7-9 ASRGGYNEQF
TRBV18 ASSPNRGERKTQY
TRBV4-1 ASSHPMDRGDPNEQY
TRBV27 ASSFEGPSSYEQY
TRBV5-5 ASSLAQGYGYT
TRBV30 ALERRYEQY
TRBV27 ASTVLGGWTEAF
TRBV19 ASTDVYYGYT
TRBV4-3 ASSQFTGWLDGYT
TRBV6-5 ASSYSTASNTIY
TRBV27 ASRWGRGINLLNSPLH
TRBV9 ASSGPSYEQY
TRBV4-3 ASSQDGRFNQPQH
TRBV9 ASSDRDPTDTQY
TRBV19 ASRAWGVNTEAF
TRBV5-4 ASSWDYVDGYEQY
TRBV2 ASSADRNQPQH
TRBV2 ASSESLLYMGSEGPYGYT
TRBV11-2 ASSLVGERYEQY
TRBV7-6 ASSLIAGEYNEQF
TRBV7-9 ASRSRQGIGELF
TRBV2 ASRDTNTGELF
TRBV30 AWSRQYGYT
TRBV14 ASSPLLAGTKRETQY
TRBV18 ASSPTDRLGTEAF
TRBV7-9 ASSSFGVNTEAF
TRBV4-1 ASSQNHGAGELF
TRBV2 ASNRLAGGGETQY
TRBV5-1 ASSLDGNSPLH
TRBV10-3 AISSGNSPGGNQPQH
TRBV6-1 ASSGRGTDTQY
TRBV15 ATRRDTNIQY
TRBV18 ASSPPGAYEQY
TRBV19 ASNSRGTIWTEAF
TRBV7-8 ASSARERTEAF
TRBV2 ASSERQGMNTEAF
TRBV11-2 ASSLDDPRSSGNTIY
TRBV2 ASKEGRQTEAF
TRBV5-1 ASSLVLGPTYEQY
TRBV2 ASRDRGYEQY
TRBV7-9 ASSSTGLNPYEQY
TRBV6-5 ASSFSPDRLNTEAF
TRBV5-1 ASSSPGHLNTEAF
TRBV29-1 SVEVSGYGYT
TRBV18 ASSPDPSGLAGDYEQY
TRBV10-3 AISEWAGTSNTGELF
TRBV27 ASSFGDRIEKLF
TRBV7-9 ASSLSTSGDSYEQY
TRBV21-1 ASSSWPSGDNEQF
TRBV27 ASSSRLAGGLEQF
TRBV10-3 AISARTGSYEQY
TRBV28 ASSLYPTSGVKTQY